The 19 T cell receptor beta chains below all came from one sample that was sequenced in a study of cytomegalovirus exposure and HLA in healthy donors. In the PCR, 60 Vbeta and 13 Jbeta primers were used. Repertoires were generated with immunoSEQ multiplex PCR, while TCRdb's copy carries only in-frame clones and drops some. The sample yields around 250,000 clones, approximately 81% seen once. The sample consisted of PBMCs. These receptors originate from a woman aged 60-75 years in good health and CMV-seropositive.

In DNA, the CDR3 is TGTGCCAGCAGCTTGCAGCGGCAAACAGATACGCAGTATTTT. Translating it yields CASSLQRQTDTQYF. V is TRBV5-4 and J is TRBJ2-3, with TRBD2 as a possible D gene (5 bases). The CDR3 is made up of 14 amino acids. The germline gives CDR1 SGHNT, CDR2 YYREEE (reference sequence). V was trimmed by 1 base and J by 3 bases, leaving 9 bases between them.

This clone showed up just once. The V gene is TRBV10-2, the J gene TRBJ2-3; tentative D call: TRBD2 (6 bases). This CDR3 spans 15 amino acids. Germline lookup yields CDR1 WSHSY and CDR2 SAAADI. The V end lost 7 bases, the J end lost 1 base, and 15 bases lay between the germline ends. CDR3 sequence (DNA): TGCGCCAGCAATGGCATGGGGGGAGGCACAGATACGCAGTATTTT. The encoded protein is CASNGMGGGTDTQYF.

This chain joins TRBV7-9 and TRBJ2-2, with a weak D call TRBD2 (6 bases). There are 16 residues in the CDR3. Germline V gene lookup returns CDR1 SEHNR and CDR2 FQNEAQ (reference sequence). Trimming removed 7 bases at V and 3 bases at J, with 18 bases between. The CDR3 is CASTGTGLTDTGELFF. As DNA, the CDR3 is TGTGCCAGCACTGGGACTGGGCTGACGGACACCGGGGAGCTGTTTTTT. Full variable domain (remainder filled in from reference TRBV7-9 and TRBJ2-2): DTGVSQNPRHKITKRGQNVTFRCDPISEHNRLYWYRQTLGQGPEFLTYFQNEAQLEKSRLLSDRFSAERPKGSFSTLEIQRTEQGDSAMYLCASTGTGLTDTGELFFGEGSRLTVL.

The chain employs TRBV7-6 and TRBJ2-3, with a possible D match to TRBD2 (7 bases). The CDR3 length is 15 residues. Trimming took off 1 base at V and 6 bases at J, with 14 bases between the two ends. CDR1 and CDR2 (germline): SGHVS, FNYEAQ. CDR3 region: CASSLGGGSLDTQYF. The DNA for the CDR3 is TGTGCCAGCAGCTTAGGGGGGGGCAGCCTGGATACGCAGTATTTT.

This sequence joins TRBV18 and TRBJ2-7, with D possibly TRBD1 on 6 matching bases. Germline V lookup: CDR1 KGHSH, CDR2 LQKENI. Trimming cost V 1 base and J 4 bases, with 11 bases left between them. The CDR3 extends over 14 amino acids. CDR3 DNA: TGTGCCAGCTCACCACGGGGCACAGGGTACGAGCAGTACTTC. This sequence encodes CASSPRGTGYEQYF.

The rearrangement uses TRBV21-1 and TRBJ1-2; TRBD1, the table's D call, lacks a check against the DNA. TRBV21-1 is a pseudogene segment. CDR3 length: 15 residues. DNA for the CDR3: TGTGCCAGCAGCAAAGGACAGAGAAGCATCTATGGCTACACCTTC. Its translation is CASSKGQRSIYGYTF.

Notes on this clone: A read error may produce the germline difference seen at one junction end. V gene TRBV7-9 combines with J gene TRBJ1-2, with 8 bases that match TRBD1. The CDR3 has 15 amino acids. Germline assignment: CDR1 SEHNR and CDR2 FQNEAQ (reference sequence). The CDR3 spells CSSSLALLQGEGYTF. CDR3 sequence (DNA): TGTTCCAGCAGCTTAGCGCTATTACAGGGGGAAGGCTACACCTTC.

This chain joins TRBV6-5 and TRBJ2-7; TRBD2 matches 7 bases. This CDR3 has 14 residues. Unmatched junction bases numbered 11, after V lost 6 bases and J lost 6 bases. Germline CDR1 MNHEY, CDR2 SVGAGI. CDR3 amino acids: CASRLGGRGVEQYF. The CDR3 bases are TGTGCCAGCAGACTGGGAGGGAGAGGTGTCGAGCAGTACTTC.

The chain combines TRBV9 with TRBJ2-7; 8 positions match TRBD2. This CDR3 has 15 amino acids. Germline CDR1 reads SGDLS; CDR2 reads YYNGEE. V trimming: 0 bases; J trimming: 4 bases; junction bases outside the gene matches: 6. CDR3 residues: CASSVGLAGQYEQYF. CDR3 DNA: TGTGCCAGCAGCGTAGGTTTAGCGGGACAATACGAGCAGTACTTC.

The rearrangement links TRBV7-3 to TRBJ1-1, with 8 bases that match TRBD1. The V segment lost 5 bases and the J segment 0 bases; nucleotides outside the gene matches: 5. CDR3 size: 15 residues. Germline-derived CDR1 and CDR2 are SGHTA and FQGTGA. The CDR3 reads CASSPTGALNTEAFF. The CDR3 DNA reads as TGTGCCAGCAGCCCGACAGGGGCCTTGAACACTGAAGCTTTCTTT. Filled out from reference TRBV7-3 and TRBJ1-1, the complete variable domain reads GAGVSQTPSNKVTEKGKYVELRCDPISGHTALYWYRQSLGQGPEFLIYFQGTGAADDSGLPNDRFFAVRPEGSVSTLKIQRTERGDSAVYLCASSPTGALNTEAFFGQGTRLTVV.

The V and J genes are TRBV19 and TRBJ2-7, with 9 bases that match TRBD1. J lost 1 base, V lost 6 bases, and 7 bases had no gene match. Germline CDR1 is LNHDA and CDR2 is SQIVND (reference sequence). The length of the CDR3 is 15 residues. DNA for the CDR3: TGTGCCAGTAGACAATCCGGGACAGGGTCCTACGAGCAGTACTTC. It specifies CASRQSGTGSYEQYF.

The V and J genes are TRBV5-4 and TRBJ2-7, with 8 bases aligning to TRBD2. The germline CDR1 and CDR2 sequences are SGHNT and YYREEE (reference sequence). With V trimmed by 4 bases and J by 7 bases, 10 bases remained unmatched. There are 14 residues in the CDR3. Here the CDR3 reads CASSATGRAGEQYF. The DNA for the CDR3 is TGTGCCAGCAGCGCCACCGGGAGGGCCGGGGAGCAGTACTTC.

This clone was detected only a few times. The chain combines TRBV28 with TRBJ1-1; possible D gene TRBD1, 6 bases. The CDR3 contains 14 residues. V was trimmed by 6 bases and J by 5 bases, leaving 16 bases between them. Germline V gene lookup returns CDR1 MDHEN and CDR2 SYDVKM. Here the CDR3 reads CASRKGGGGTEAFF. CDR3 DNA sequence: TGTGCCAGCAGAAAGGGAGGGGGGGGGACTGAAGCTTTCTTT.

The genes are TRBV7-2 and TRBJ1-2, with TRBD1 identical over 8 bases. Germline V gene data show CDR1 as SGHTA and CDR2 as FQGNSA. V dropped 6 bases and J dropped 1; count of bases not matched to a gene: 4. The CDR3 runs to 14 residues. CDR3 amino acids: CASSPDRVNYGYTF. The CDR3, as DNA: TGTGCCAGCAGTCCGGACAGGGTTAACTATGGCTACACCTTC.

This sequence joins TRBV19 and TRBJ2-4; the D gene is possibly TRBD1 (6 bases). The length of the CDR3 is 14 residues. Germline assignment: CDR1 LNHDA and CDR2 SQIVND (reference sequence). Trimming pared 3 bases from V and 6 bases from J, leaving 12 bases between. The DNA for the CDR3 is TGTGCCAGTAGTATCTGGGGGCAGGGAAACATTCAGTACTTC. This encodes CASSIWGQGNIQYF.

The V and J genes are TRBV18 and TRBJ2-7; 9 bases fit TRBD2. Germline trimming cut 4 bases from V and 5 bases from J; bases unmatched to any gene: 9. Germline CDR1 is KGHSH and CDR2 is LQKENI. The CDR3 runs 15 residues. CDR3 in amino acids: CASSLSSGMSHEQYF. As DNA, the CDR3 is TGTGCCAGCTCACTATCTAGCGGGATGTCCCACGAGCAGTACTTC.

CDR3 sequence reads: CASSPGQLTDTQYF. CDR3 sequence (DNA): TGTGCCAGCAGCCCCGGACAGCTCACAGATACGCAGTATTTT. V is TRBV9 and J is TRBJ2-3, with D perhaps TRBD1 (6 bases). This CDR3 is 14 amino acids long. V was cut by 4 bases and J by 2 bases, with 11 bases left in between. Per germline, CDR1 SGDLS and CDR2 YYNGEE.

This chain connects TRBV5-4 to TRBJ2-1; 12 positions agree with TRBD2. Germline CDR1 and CDR2: SGHNT and YYREEE (reference sequence). CDR3 length equals 16 residues. The ends lost 0 bases at V and 8 bases at J; junction bases unmatched: 6. For the CDR3, the DNA is TGTGCCAGCAGCTTGGGTCCTAGCGGGAGGGCTGATGAGCAGTTCTTC. Translated: CASSLGPSGRADEQFF.

This rearrangement joins TRBV7-9 to TRBJ1-1, with D uncertain. The germline V gene has CDR1 SEHNR and CDR2 FQNEAQ (reference sequence). The CDR3 length is 11 residues. The germline V and J ends were trimmed by 3 bases and 6 bases, with 5 bases remaining between them. In DNA, the CDR3 is TGTGCCAGCAGCTTGAGGGCTGAAGCTTTCTTT. Translating it yields CASSLRAEAFF.